These 4 T cell receptor beta chains originate from one sample sequenced in a study of regulatory T cells in long-lasting Graves disease. CDR3 regions were amplified by Arm-PCR using iRepertoire HTBI primers to build TCR beta libraries. One entry per CDR3 protein results from TCRdb running MiXCR on the multiplex PCR reads. This table holds 580,000 or so distinct CDR3 sequences, about 16% found once. Specified time point: newly diagnosed GD, antithyroid drugs for less than 3 months. From RNA extracted from PBMCs, the TCR library was made. This sample also appeared in a second study, on T cells in Graves' hyperthyroidism and ophthalmopathy.

The sample was peripheral blood mononuclear cells (PBMCs), taken at new diagnosis, from a patient treated with antithyroid drugs. The receptors stem from a man between 18 and 35 years old with Graves disease.

This clonotype appeared many times. The chain is built from TRBV2 and TRBJ1-5; D gene uncertain. CDR1 is SNHLY and CDR2 is FYNNEI in the germline V gene. The CDR3 totals 15 residues. V lost 1 base to trimming and J lost 0 bases, with 7 bases between them. CDR3 protein: CASSEEGLSNQPQHF. CDR3 nucleotides: TGTGCCAGCAGTGAAGAAGGGCTTAGCAATCAGCCCCAGCATTTT.

The chain is built from TRBV6-2 or TRBV6-3 and TRBJ1-1; D remains ambiguous. CDR3 size: 15 residues. Trimming shortened V by 0 bases and J by 0 bases, and 8 bases separated the two germline ends. Germline V gene data show CDR1 as MNHEY and CDR2 as SVGEGT. The CDR3 region has the DNA TGTGCCAGCAGTTACTCGGCCTTGATGAACACTGAAGCTTTCTTT. Its protein product is CASSYSALMNTEAFF.

The CDR3 sequence is CASSKSGGTGEDTQYF. Here the CDR3 DNA reads TGTGCCAGCAGTAAATCAGGGGGGACAGGGGAAGATACGCAGTATTTT. The chain uses TRBV28 and TRBJ2-3; 10 nucleotides line up with TRBD1. Trimming took 5 bases from V and 5 from J; bases not matched to a gene: 10. The CDR3 is 16 residues long. Germline-derived CDR1 and CDR2 are MDHEN and SYDVKM.

The chain carries TRBV7-9 and TRBJ2-7; 7 nucleotides agree with TRBD2. V trimming: 5 bases; J trimming: 5 bases; junction bases outside the gene matches: 9. Germline CDR1 reads SEHNR; CDR2 reads FQNEAQ (reference sequence). The CDR3 extends over 14 amino acids. The chain's CDR3 is CASSLSGWGHEQYF. The CDR3 DNA is TGTGCCAGCAGCCTTAGCGGGTGGGGCCACGAGCAGTACTTC.